Included here is one TCR beta chain sequence, with context. The data were obtained in a study of blood T cell repertoires in COVID-19. About the research overall: Collection of acute and convalescent COVID-19 samples took place in the United States, Italy and Spain. The cDNA or gDNA used as material had been derived from T cells, B-cell-depleted T cells, or PBMCs.

From germline, CDR1 is LGHDT and CDR2 YNNKEL (reference sequence). V lost 4 bases, J lost 4 bases, and 16 bases lay in between. The CDR3 has 15 amino acids. In the original analysis: The assay estimated nucleated cells by amplifying reference gene primers. Clones were sequenced by immunoSEQ multiplex PCR, and TCRdb holds only the in-frame ones, with some missing. The V and J calls and the clone size are those of that table, but D and trimming were determined from the DNA. The data hold some 290,000 clones, with around four fifths observed a single time. Material for sequencing was peripheral blood. This sequence joins TRBV3-1 (or the pseudogene TRBV3-2) and TRBJ1-2, with D perhaps matching TRBD1 (5 bases). The receptor was derived from a man in his sixties who had recovered from COVID-19. CDR3 in amino acids: CASSPSPRVTYGYTF. CDR3 bases: TGTGCCAGCAGCCCTTCTCCCAGGGTGACCTATGGCTACACCTTC.